This TCR beta chain was identified in a study of long-term antiretroviral therapy in people with HIV. Findings and limits, study-wide: Within the repertoire, clones expanded before ART were dominant at all time points.

Per individual, the PBMC samples numbered at least one pre-ART and at least two post-ART. CDR1 is SGHTA, CDR2 FQGNSA, per germline. The CDR3 contains 13 residues. Trimming cost V 4 bases and J 7 bases; bases outside gene matches: 2. Concerning this clone itself: Its antigen remains unknown.

Assay version v3.0 of immunoSEQ was used, and it was run at survey level. TCRdb keeps only in-frame clones here, not all; method: immunoSEQ multiplex PCR. The table lists over 30,000 clones, around 97% of them singletons. The chain recombines TRBV7-2 with TRBJ2-1; 9 bases line up with TRBD1. This clonotype was sampled from a man aged 30 to 39 with HIV. The starting material was unsorted PBMCs, obtained 7.6 years after starting antiretroviral therapy. The DNA of the CDR3 is TGTGCCAGCAGCTCGACAGGGGGGAATGAGCAGTTCTTC. It is translated as CASSSTGGNEQFF.